This T cell receptor beta chain was recorded in a study of human thymus T cells. Assay used: immunoSEQ multiplex PCR; TCRdb lists only in-frame clones, some missing. The sample consists of about 60,000 clones, nearly 95% of them appearing once. Donors were healthy Finnish infants having corrective surgery for congenital heart defects. During surgery, about 0.5-1 mL peripheral blood was drawn from four of eight donors. No fixed cell number was used; all available blood leukocytes supplied DNA. With respect to this clone: Antigen unknown.

The CDR3 is 14 amino acids. V was clipped by 4 bases and J by 5 bases; unmatched bases: 5. Per germline, CDR1 MGHDK and CDR2 SYGVNS. General study findings and limits: There appeared to be biased usage of V and J genes in thymic and blood repertoires.

The sample consisted of blood. The sequence was collected from a boy less than two years old with a congenital heart defect but otherwise immunologically healthy. The chain recombines TRBV25-1 with TRBJ2-1, with 7 bases fitting TRBD1. The CDR3 nucleotides read TGTGCCAGCAGTGGACAGGGAACAGACAATGAGCAGTTCTTC. Its protein product is CASSGQGTDNEQFF.